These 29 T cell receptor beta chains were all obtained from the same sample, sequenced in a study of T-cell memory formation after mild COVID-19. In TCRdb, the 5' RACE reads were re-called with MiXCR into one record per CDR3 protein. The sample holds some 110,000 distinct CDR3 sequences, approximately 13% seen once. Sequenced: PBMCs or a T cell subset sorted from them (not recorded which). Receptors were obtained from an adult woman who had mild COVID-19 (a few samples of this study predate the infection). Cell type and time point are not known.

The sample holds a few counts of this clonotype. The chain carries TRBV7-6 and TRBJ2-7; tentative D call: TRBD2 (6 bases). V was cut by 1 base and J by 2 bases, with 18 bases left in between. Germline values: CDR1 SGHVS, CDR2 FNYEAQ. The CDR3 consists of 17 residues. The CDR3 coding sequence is TGTGCCAGCAGCTTAGGCCTTGGGACTCCACGGCCCTACGAGCAGTACTTC. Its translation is CASSLGLGTPRPYEQYF.

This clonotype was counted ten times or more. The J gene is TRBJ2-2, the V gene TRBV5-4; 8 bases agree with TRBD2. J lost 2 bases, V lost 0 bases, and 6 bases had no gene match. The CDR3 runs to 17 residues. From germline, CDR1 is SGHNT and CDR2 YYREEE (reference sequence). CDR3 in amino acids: CASSLGGLGLNTGELFF. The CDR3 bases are TGTGCCAGCAGCTTGGGGGGACTAGGGCTAAACACCGGGGAGCTGTTTTTT.

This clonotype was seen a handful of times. Here the CDR3 DNA reads TGTGCCAGCAGACCTACTAGCGGAGGAGGGGGCGAGCAGTACTTC. The encoded protein is CASRPTSGGGGEQYF. V is TRBV4-2 and J is TRBJ2-7, with 8 bases that match TRBD2. The CDR3 consists of 15 residues. With V trimmed by 6 bases and J by 6 bases, 13 bases remained unmatched. CDR1 and CDR2 (germline): LGHNA, YNFKEQ.

CDR3 DNA: TGTGCCACCAGCACTAGCGGGAGCTACAATGAGCAGTTCTTC. This encodes CATSTSGSYNEQFF. The V and J genes are TRBV15 and TRBJ2-1; 10 bases line up with TRBD2. Looked up from germline, CDR1 is LNHNV and CDR2 is YYDKDF (reference sequence). V lost 4 bases, J lost 3 bases, and 0 bases stayed unmatched. This CDR3 has 14 residues.

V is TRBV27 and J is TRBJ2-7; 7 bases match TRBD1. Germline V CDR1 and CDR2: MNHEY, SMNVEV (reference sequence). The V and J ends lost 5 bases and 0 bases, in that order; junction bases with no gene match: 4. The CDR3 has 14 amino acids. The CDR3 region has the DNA TGTGCCAGCAGTGGACAGGCGAGCTCCTACGAGCAGTACTTC. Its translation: CASSGQASSYEQYF.

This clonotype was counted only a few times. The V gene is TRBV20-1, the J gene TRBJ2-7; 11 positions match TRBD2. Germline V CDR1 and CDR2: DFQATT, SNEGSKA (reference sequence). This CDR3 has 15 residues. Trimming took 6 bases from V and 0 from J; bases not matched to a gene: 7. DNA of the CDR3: TGCAGTGCGGACGGGACTAGCGGAAGCTCCTACGAGCAGTACTTC. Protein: CSADGTSGSSYEQYF.

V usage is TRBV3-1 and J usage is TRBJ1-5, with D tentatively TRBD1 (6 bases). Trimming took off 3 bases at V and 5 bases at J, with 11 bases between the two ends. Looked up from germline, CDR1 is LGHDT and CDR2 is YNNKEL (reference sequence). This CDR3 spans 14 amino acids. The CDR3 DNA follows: TGTGCCAGCAGCCAGTTCAGGGGCCATCAGCCCCAGCATTTT. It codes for CASSQFRGHQPQHF.

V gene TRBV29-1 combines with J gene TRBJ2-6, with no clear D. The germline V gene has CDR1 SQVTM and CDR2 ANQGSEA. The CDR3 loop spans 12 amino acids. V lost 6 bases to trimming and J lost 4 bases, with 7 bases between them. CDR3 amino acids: CSVYLGANVLTF. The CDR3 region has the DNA TGCAGCGTGTATCTCGGGGCCAACGTCCTGACTTTC.

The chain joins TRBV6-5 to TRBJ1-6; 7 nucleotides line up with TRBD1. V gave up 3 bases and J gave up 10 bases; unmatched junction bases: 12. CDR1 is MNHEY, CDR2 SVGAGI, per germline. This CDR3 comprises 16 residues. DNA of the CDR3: TGTGCCAGCAGTTATTACGGACAGGAGAGGGAATCACCCCTCCACTTT. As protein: CASSYYGQERESPLHF.

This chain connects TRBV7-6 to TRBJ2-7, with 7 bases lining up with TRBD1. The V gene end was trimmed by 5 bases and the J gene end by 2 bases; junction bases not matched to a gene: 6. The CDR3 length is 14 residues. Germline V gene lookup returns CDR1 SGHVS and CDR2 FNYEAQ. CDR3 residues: CASSLWTGAYEQYF. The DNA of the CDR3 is TGTGCCAGCAGCCTGTGGACAGGCGCCTACGAGCAGTACTTC.

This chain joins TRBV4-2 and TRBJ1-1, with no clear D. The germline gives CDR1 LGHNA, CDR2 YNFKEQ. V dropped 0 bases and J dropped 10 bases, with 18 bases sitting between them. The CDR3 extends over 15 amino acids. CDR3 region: CASSQDTDGIPRAFF. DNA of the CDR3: TGTGCCAGCAGCCAAGATACCGACGGCATTCCTCGAGCTTTCTTT.

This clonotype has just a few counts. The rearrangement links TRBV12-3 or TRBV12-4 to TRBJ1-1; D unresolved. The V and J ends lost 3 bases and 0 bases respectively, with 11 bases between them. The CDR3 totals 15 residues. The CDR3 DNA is TGTGCCAGCAGTTTTCCCCTCAACATGAACACTGAAGCTTTCTTT. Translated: CASSFPLNMNTEAFF.

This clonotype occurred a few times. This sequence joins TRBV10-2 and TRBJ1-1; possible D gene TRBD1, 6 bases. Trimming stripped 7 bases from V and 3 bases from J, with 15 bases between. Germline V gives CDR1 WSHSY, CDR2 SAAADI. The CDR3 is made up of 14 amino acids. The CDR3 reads CASKDLEGDTEAFF. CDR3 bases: TGCGCCAGCAAAGATCTCGAGGGGGACACTGAAGCTTTCTTT.

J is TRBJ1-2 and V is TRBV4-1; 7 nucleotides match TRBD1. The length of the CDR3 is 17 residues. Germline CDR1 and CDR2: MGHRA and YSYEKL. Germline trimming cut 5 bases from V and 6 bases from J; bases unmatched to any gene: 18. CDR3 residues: CASSSPQGGFPIDGYTF. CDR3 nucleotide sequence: TGCGCCAGCAGCTCTCCCCAGGGGGGCTTTCCTATTGATGGCTACACCTTC.

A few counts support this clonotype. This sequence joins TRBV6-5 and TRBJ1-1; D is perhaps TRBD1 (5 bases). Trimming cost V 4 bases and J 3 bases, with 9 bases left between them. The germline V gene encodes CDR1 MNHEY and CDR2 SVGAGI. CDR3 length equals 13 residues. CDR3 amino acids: CASSFGGHTEAFF. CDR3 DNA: TGTGCCAGCAGTTTTGGGGGTCACACTGAAGCTTTCTTT.

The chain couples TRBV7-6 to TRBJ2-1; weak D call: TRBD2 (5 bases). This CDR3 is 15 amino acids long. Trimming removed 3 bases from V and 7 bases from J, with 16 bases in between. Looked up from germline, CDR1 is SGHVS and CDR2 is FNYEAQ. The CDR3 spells CASSFTRAGINEQFF. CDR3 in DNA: TGTGCCAGCAGCTTTACTAGGGCCGGGATAAATGAGCAGTTCTTC.

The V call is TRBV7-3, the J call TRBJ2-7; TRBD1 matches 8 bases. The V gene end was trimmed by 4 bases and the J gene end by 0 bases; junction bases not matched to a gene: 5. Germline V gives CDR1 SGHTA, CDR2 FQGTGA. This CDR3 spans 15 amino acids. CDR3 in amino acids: CASSSRQGSSYEQYF. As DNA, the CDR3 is TGTGCCAGCAGCTCTCGACAGGGGAGCTCCTACGAGCAGTACTTC. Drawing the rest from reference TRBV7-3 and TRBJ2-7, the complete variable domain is GAGVSQTPSNKVTEKGKYVELRCDPISGHTALYWYRQSLGQGPEFLIYFQGTGAADDSGLPNDRFFAVRPEGSVSTLKIQRTERGDSAVYLCASSSRQGSSYEQYFGPGTRLTVT.

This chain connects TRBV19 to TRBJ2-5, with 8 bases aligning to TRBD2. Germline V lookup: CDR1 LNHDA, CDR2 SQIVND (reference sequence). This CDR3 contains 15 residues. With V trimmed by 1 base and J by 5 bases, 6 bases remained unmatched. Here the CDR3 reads CASSIVGGGQETQYF. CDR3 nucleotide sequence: TGTGCCAGTAGTATAGTTGGCGGGGGGCAGGAGACCCAGTACTTC.

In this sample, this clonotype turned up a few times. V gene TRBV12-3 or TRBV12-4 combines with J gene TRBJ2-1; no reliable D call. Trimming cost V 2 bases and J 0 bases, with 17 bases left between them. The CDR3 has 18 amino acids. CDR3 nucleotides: TGTGCCAGCAGTTTACTTGCTACATCCTTTAGCTCCTACAATGAGCAGTTCTTC. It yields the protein CASSLLATSFSSYNEQFF.

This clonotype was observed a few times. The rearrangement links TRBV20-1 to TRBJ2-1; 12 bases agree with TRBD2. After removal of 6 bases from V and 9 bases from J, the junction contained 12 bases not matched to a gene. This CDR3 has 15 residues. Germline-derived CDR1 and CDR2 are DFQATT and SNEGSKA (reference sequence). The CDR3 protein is CSAPAWASGRGEQFF. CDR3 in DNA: TGCAGTGCCCCCGCCTGGGCTAGCGGGAGGGGTGAGCAGTTCTTC.

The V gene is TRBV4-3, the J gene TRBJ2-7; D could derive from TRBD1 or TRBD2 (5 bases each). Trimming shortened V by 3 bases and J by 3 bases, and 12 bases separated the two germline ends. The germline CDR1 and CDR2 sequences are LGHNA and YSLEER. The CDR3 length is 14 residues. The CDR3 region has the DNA TGCGCCAGCAGCCAGTTCCGGGACCACTACGAGCAGTACTTC. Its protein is CASSQFRDHYEQYF.

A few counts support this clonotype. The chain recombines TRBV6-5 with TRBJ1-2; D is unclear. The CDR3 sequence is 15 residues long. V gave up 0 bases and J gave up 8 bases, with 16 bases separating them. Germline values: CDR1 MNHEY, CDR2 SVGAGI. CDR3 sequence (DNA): TGTGCCAGCAGTTACTCCGGCGGGGAAAGGCGAGGCTACACCTTC. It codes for CASSYSGGERRGYTF.

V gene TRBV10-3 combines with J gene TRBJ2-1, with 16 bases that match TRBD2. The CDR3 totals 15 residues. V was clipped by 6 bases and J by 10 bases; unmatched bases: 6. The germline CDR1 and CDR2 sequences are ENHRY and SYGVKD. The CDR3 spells CAISSGTSGGGEQFF. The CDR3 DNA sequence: TGTGCCATCAGCTCCGGGACTAGCGGGGGGGGAGAGCAGTTCTTC.

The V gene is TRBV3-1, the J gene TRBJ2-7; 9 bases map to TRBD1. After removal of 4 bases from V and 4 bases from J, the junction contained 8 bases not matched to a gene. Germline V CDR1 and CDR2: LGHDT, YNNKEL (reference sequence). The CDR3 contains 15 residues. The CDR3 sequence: CASSRGDRVGYEQYF. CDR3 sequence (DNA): TGTGCCAGCAGCCGAGGGGACAGGGTAGGGTACGAGCAGTACTTC.

The CDR3 DNA is TGCGCCAGCAGCTCGACCCCGTTTGGGCTCTACGAGCAGTACTTC. Its translation: CASSSTPFGLYEQYF. The gene calls are TRBV5-1 and TRBJ2-7; no definite D call. The CDR3 length is 15 residues. Germline-derived CDR1 and CDR2 are SGHRS and YFSETQ. V was cut by 3 bases and J by 3 bases, with 16 bases left in between.

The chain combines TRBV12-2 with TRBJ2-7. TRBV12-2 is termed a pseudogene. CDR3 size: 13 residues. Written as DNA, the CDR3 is TGTGCAAGTCGCTTAAGTTCATCCTACGAGCAGTACTTC. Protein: CASRLSSSYEQYF.

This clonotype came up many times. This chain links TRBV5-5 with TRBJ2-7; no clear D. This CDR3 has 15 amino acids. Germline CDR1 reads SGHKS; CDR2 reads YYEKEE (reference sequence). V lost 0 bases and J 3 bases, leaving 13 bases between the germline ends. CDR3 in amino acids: CASSLAGLGFYEQYF. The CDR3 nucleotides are TGTGCCAGCAGCTTGGCAGGTTTGGGTTTCTACGAGCAGTACTTC.

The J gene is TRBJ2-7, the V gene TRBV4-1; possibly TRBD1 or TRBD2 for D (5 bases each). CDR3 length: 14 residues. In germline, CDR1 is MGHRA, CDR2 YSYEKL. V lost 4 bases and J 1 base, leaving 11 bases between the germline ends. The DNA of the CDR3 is TGCGCCAGCAGCCTAGAGGGGCCATCCTACGAGCAGTACTTC. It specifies CASSLEGPSYEQYF.

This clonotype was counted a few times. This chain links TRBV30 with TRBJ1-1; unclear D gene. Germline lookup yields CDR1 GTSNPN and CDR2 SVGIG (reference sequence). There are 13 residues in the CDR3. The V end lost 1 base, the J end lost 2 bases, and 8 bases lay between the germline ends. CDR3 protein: CAWSAGVNTEAFF. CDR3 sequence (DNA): TGTGCCTGGAGTGCCGGGGTAAACACTGAAGCTTTCTTT.